Sequencing of this T cell receptor beta chain was carried out in a study of shared clonotypes between healthy human individuals. The V segment lost 5 bases and the J segment 2 bases; nucleotides outside the gene matches: 14. There are 17 residues in the CDR3. Germline assignment: CDR1 SGHTA and CDR2 FQGNSA. TCRdb's table, derived via immunoSEQ multiplex PCR, lists solely in-frame clones and lacks some. The table lists some 2.4 million clones, 93% of them singletons. A remark on this clone: The antigen is not known.

Investigators divided CD4+ cells into CD45RA+ naive and CD45RA-negative memory subsets. Whole-study results and caveats: Few donors limited the genetic and exposure-history diversity represented. The naive CD4 repertoires of several donors were compared, and roughly 5% of clonotypes were shared.

This clonotype was obtained from a man in his late teens or twenties in good health. Some clones in this sample may be carry-over from other donors' samples. V usage is TRBV7-2 and J usage is TRBJ2-5, with TRBD2 identical over 7 bases. Sequenced material: naive CD4+ T cells from PBMCs. The subset denotes: CD45RA+ positively selected. Here the CDR3 DNA reads TGTGCCAGCAGCCTTCCTATAGGCGGGAGTGGTCAAGAGACCCAGTACTTC. Its protein product is CASSLPIGGSGQETQYF.